Following are 22 T cell receptor beta chains from one sample sequenced in a study of CD8+CD57+ T cells in acquired aplastic anemia (dated by TCRdb to the late 2010s). Instrument used: Illumina HiSeq 2000. Genomic DNA was used as template for profiling of TCR beta VDJ combinations and CDR3 sequences. TCRdb took the public reads, trimmed them with fastp at Q25, ran MiXCR for clone calling and kept in-frame beta chains. Records with the same CDR3 protein are collapsed into one entry carrying the most frequent genes and DNA. The sample table records about 160,000 distinct CDR3 sequences; over 40% of these occur just once. Under 3.5% of the sample belongs to the ten largest clones. Patients chosen for sequencing had shown expansion of CD8+CD57+ cells by flow cytometry. The sample taken for sequencing was sorted CD4+, CD8+, or CD8+CD57+ T cells (not recorded which) from PBMCs. These receptors all stem from a human donor with aplastic anemia.

The chain combines TRBV25-1 with TRBJ1-5; 10 bases are shared with TRBD1. Unmatched junction bases numbered 8, after V lost 0 bases and J lost 0 bases. Germline lookup yields CDR1 MGHDK and CDR2 SYGVNS. CDR3 length equals 19 residues. CDR3 bases: TGTGCCAGCAGTGAATATATGGACAGGGGGAGGAATAGCAATCAGCCCCAGCATTTT. Protein sequence: CASSEYMDRGRNSNQPQHF. Based on the CDR3 plus reference TRBV25-1 and TRBJ1-5, the full variable domain is EADIYQTPRYLVIGTGKKITLECSQTMGHDKMYWYQQDPGMELHLIHYSYGVNSTEKGDLSSESTVSRIRTEHFPLTLESARPSHTSQYLCASSEYMDRGRNSNQPQHFGDGTRLSIL.

This clonotype occurred once. The chain is built from TRBV24-1 and TRBJ1-2; TRBD1 matches 11 bases. This CDR3 comprises 13 residues. CDR1 is KGHDR, CDR2 SFDVKD, per germline. V shed 11 bases, J shed 3 bases, and the junction held 4 bases outside the gene matches. As DNA, the CDR3 is TGTGCCAGGCCGGGACAGGGGGACTATGGCTACACCTTC. It translates to CARPGQGDYGYTF.

The chain combines TRBV7-9 with TRBJ1-1; D not resolved. Trimming stripped 4 bases from V and 2 bases from J, with 8 bases between. The CDR3 length is 13 residues. Germline V gene data show CDR1 as SEHNR and CDR2 as FQNEAQ (reference sequence). CDR3 residues: CASSWADNTEAFF. The CDR3 DNA reads TGTGCCAGCAGCTGGGCAGACAACACTGAAGCTTTCTTT. The full variable domain, with the rest looked up from reference TRBV7-9 and TRBJ1-1, is DTGVSQNPRHKITKRGQNVTFRCDPISEHNRLYWYRQTLGQGPEFLTYFQNEAQLEKSRLLSDRFSAERPKGSFSTLEIQRTEQGDSAMYLCASSWADNTEAFFGQGTRLTVV.

Notes on this clonotype: Germline is not matched at one junction end, which may reflect a read error. The chain uses TRBV30 and TRBJ1-2, with TRBD1 as a possible D gene (6 bases). Germline CDR1 and CDR2: GTSNPN and SVGIG (reference sequence). CDR3 size: 12 residues. The CDR3 loop reads CAWSPGHQGYAF. The CDR3, as DNA: TGTGCCTGGAGTCCGGGACACCAAGGCTACGCCTTC.

The sample holds a few counts of this clonotype. One junction end does not reproduce the germline sequence, and a read error may be involved. The rearrangement links TRBV18 to TRBJ1-1; no clear D. The CDR3 contains 16 residues. CDR1 and CDR2 from the germline V gene are KGHSH and LQKENI. CDR3 amino acids: CASSPFVKVANTGAFF. The CDR3 bases are TGTGCCAGCTCACCTTTCGTAAAAGTGGCGAACACTGGAGCTTTCTTT.

At least ten counts were recorded for this clonotype. J is TRBJ2-1 and V is TRBV7-2; D gene unclear. Between the trimmed V and J ends, which lost 5 bases and 5 bases, there was a span of 13 bases. CDR3 length equals 14 residues. The germline V gene has CDR1 SGHTA and CDR2 FQGNSA. DNA of the CDR3: TGTGCCAGCAGCCTCGGGCAGGCCCACAATGAGCAGTTCTTC. This gives the protein CASSLGQAHNEQFF.

CDR3 in DNA: TGCAGCGTTGAAGACACGACTAGCGGGGGCGCCTACAATGAGCAGTTCTTC. Its translation: CSVEDTTSGGAYNEQFF. The chain couples TRBV29-1 to TRBJ2-1; 12 bases map to TRBD2. CDR1 and CDR2 from the germline V gene are SQVTM and ANQGSEA. This CDR3 has 17 residues. Trimming took 0 bases from V and 2 from J; bases not matched to a gene: 5.

The chain carries TRBV6-1 and TRBJ1-2; 11 bases are shared with TRBD1. V was pared by 5 bases and J by 4 bases, with 3 bases of the junction left unmatched. CDR3 size: 14 residues. CDR1 and CDR2 from the germline V gene are MNHNS and SASEGT. CDR3 in amino acids: CASSPGTGGYGYTF. CDR3 nucleotide sequence: TGTGCCAGCAGTCCCGGGACAGGGGGCTATGGCTACACCTTC.

V usage is TRBV24-1 and J usage is TRBJ1-1, with TRBD1 identical over 11 bases. The CDR3 contains 16 residues. V lost 2 bases and J lost 5; bases outside the gene matches: 6. Germline values: CDR1 KGHDR, CDR2 SFDVKD. For the CDR3, the DNA is TGTGCCACCAGTGATTCCGGGACAGGGGGGAAAACTGAAGCTTTCTTT. Its translation is CATSDSGTGGKTEAFF.

This clonotype was counted between two and nine times. This sequence joins TRBV27 and TRBJ1-4, with D unclear. Looked up from germline, CDR1 is MNHEY and CDR2 is SMNVEV (reference sequence). V was pared by 5 bases and J by 13 bases, with 14 bases between. CDR3 size: 12 residues. The CDR3 nucleotides are TGTGCCAGCAGTCCGGCGTCGGGAGGACTGTTTTTT. It is translated as CASSPASGGLFF.

This clonotype was seen only once. The chain recombines TRBV24-1 with TRBJ2-7; no clear D. Trimming removed 0 bases at V and 6 bases at J, with 5 bases between. The CDR3 runs 12 residues. CDR1 KGHDR and CDR2 SFDVKD come from the germline V gene. The CDR3 DNA reads as TGTGCCACCAGTGATTTGTATGGCGAGCAGTACTTC. It codes for CATSDLYGEQYF.

This clonotype was counted between two and nine times. A much larger clone lies one base from this, so it may be a read error. The gene calls are TRBV12-3 or TRBV12-4 and TRBJ2-3; 12 bases are a match to TRBD2. The CDR3 consists of 16 residues. CDR3 residues: CASSKRTSGATGTQYF. The CDR3 region has the DNA TGTGCCAGCAGTAAACGGACTAGCGGGGCAACAGGTACGCAGTATTTT.

This rearrangement joins TRBV6-2 or TRBV6-3 to TRBJ1-1; the D gene is possibly TRBD1 (5 bases). The germline CDR1 and CDR2 sequences are MNHEY and SVGEGT. V was shortened by 4 bases and J by 5 bases, with 14 bases between the two germline ends. The CDR3 consists of 14 residues. This CDR3 reads CASSCREVGTEAFF. The CDR3 bases are TGTGCCAGCAGTTGCAGGGAGGTGGGTACTGAAGCTTTCTTT.

The chain is built from TRBV12-3 or TRBV12-4 and TRBJ1-3; D is undetermined. This CDR3 comprises 14 residues. The V and J ends lost 5 bases and 0 bases respectively, with 8 bases between them. In DNA form, the CDR3 reads TGTGCCAGCAGTCACGACAACTCTGGAAACACCATATATTTT. Amino acids: CASSHDNSGNTIYF.

The sample holds many counts of this clonotype. This sequence joins TRBV15 and TRBJ1-5, with D hard to call. This CDR3 is built from 13 residues. Germline CDR1 and CDR2: LNHNV and YYDKDF (reference sequence). V lost 0 bases and J lost 7, with 7 bases in between. The CDR3 here is CATSRDRWQPQHF. The CDR3 DNA sequence: TGTGCCACCAGCAGAGATCGATGGCAGCCCCAGCATTTT.

This clonotype is classed as medium-sized. The chain uses TRBV25-1 and TRBJ2-1; 7 bases are shared with TRBD2. The CDR3 length is 16 residues. V was pared by 4 bases and J by 1 base, with 7 bases of the junction left unmatched. Germline-derived CDR1 and CDR2 are MGHDK and SYGVNS. CDR3: CASSGEGRGSYNEQFF. CDR3 coding DNA: TGTGCCAGCAGTGGGGAGGGGCGCGGATCCTACAATGAGCAGTTCTTC.

This chain joins TRBV2 and TRBJ2-5, with D unclear. The V gene's germline CDR1 is SNHLY and CDR2 FYNNEI. V was cut by 10 bases and J by 8 bases, with 11 bases left in between. This CDR3 is 10 amino acids long. The CDR3 sequence is CATNADTQYF. For the CDR3, the DNA is TGTGCCACCAATGCCGACACCCAGTACTTC.

Here the CDR3 reads CASSLGQREPNEQFF. As DNA, the CDR3 is TGTGCCAGCAGCTTAGGCCAGCGGGAACCCAATGAGCAGTTCTTC. The chain employs TRBV7-8 and TRBJ2-1, with 7 nucleotides matching TRBD2. V dropped 1 base and J dropped 6; count of bases not matched to a gene: 6. Germline V gene lookup returns CDR1 SGHVS and CDR2 FQNEAQ. The CDR3 totals 15 residues.

This clonotype was observed many times. The CDR3 coding sequence is TGTGCCAGCAGTCGGACAGGGAACACTGAAGCTTTCTTT. It yields the protein CASSRTGNTEAFF. The chain uses TRBV6-1 and TRBJ1-1; 7 nucleotides match TRBD1. The CDR3 covers 13 residues. Germline CDR1 reads MNHNS; CDR2 reads SASEGT. Losses at the gene ends were 5 bases for V and 1 base for J; bases not matched to a gene: 1.

The sample holds many counts of this clonotype. The CDR3 reads CASSPPGINIQYF. In nucleotides, the CDR3 is TGTGCCAGCAGTCCCCCGGGCATAAACATTCAGTACTTC. The chain has TRBV12-3 or TRBV12-4 and TRBJ2-4; no clear D. V was clipped by 5 bases and J by 6 bases, with 11 bases between them. The CDR3 spans 13 residues.

There are many counts of this clonotype. The chain recombines TRBV10-3 with TRBJ1-2, with 7 bases aligning to TRBD1. Germline CDR1 and CDR2: ENHRY and SYGVKD. The CDR3 contains 13 residues. The V segment lost 8 bases and the J segment 4 bases; nucleotides outside the gene matches: 7. The CDR3 sequence: CAISPGGGYGYTF. In DNA, the CDR3 is TGTGCCATCTCTCCAGGGGGAGGCTATGGCTACACCTTC.

This clonotype was observed a handful of times. The V gene is TRBV2, the J gene TRBJ1-1; unclear D gene. Germline lookup yields CDR1 SNHLY and CDR2 FYNNEI. This CDR3 contains 13 residues. The V end lost 4 bases, the J end lost 1 base, and 7 bases lay between the germline ends. The CDR3 reads CASSVGENTEAFF. The CDR3 region has the DNA TGTGCCAGCAGTGTCGGGGAGAACACTGAAGCTTTCTTT.